The present T cell receptor beta chain was sequenced within a study of CD8 T cells in Susac syndrome. Study-level results: As the study acknowledged, the number of individuals who were part of its TCR sequencing and HLA analysis was relatively small.

TEMRA cells were FACS-enriched and CD8+ and CD4+ T cells negatively isolated. Random-hexamer reverse transcription was applied to roughly 0.5 to 1 ug RNA. Amplification of TCR beta CDR3 used immunoSEQ multiplex PCR across 54 Vbeta and 13 Jbeta. TCRdb reprocessed the immunoSEQ multiplex PCR reads via MiXCR and lists one record per CDR3 protein. Among some 170,000 distinct CDR3 sequences listed, roughly 95% were seen once. This clonotype was recorded only once. The antigen remains unidentified. V lost 3 bases and J lost 2, with 11 bases in between. CDR3 length: 14 residues. The chain uses TRBV12-3 or TRBV12-4 and TRBJ2-7; no reliable D call. The sequencing sample was made of CD4+ T cells from PBMCs. The TCR comes from a human donor with multiple sclerosis. CDR3: CASSFNTLPYEQYF. DNA for the CDR3: TGTGCCAGCAGTTTCAACACCTTACCCTACGAGCAGTACTTC.